The rows below give T cell receptor beta chains drawn from one sample of a study of shared T cell receptors in the human thymus. The data were produced by immunoSEQ multiplex PCR, yet TCRdb's version contains in-frame clones alone and is incomplete. The sample lists hundreds of thousands of clones, around 87% occurring once. The same sample was also used in a study of human thymus T cells.

The sample taken for sequencing was thymocytes. The origin of the receptors is a boy younger than two with a congenital heart defect. The CDR3 runs from the conserved cysteine through the conserved F or W. The D gene is left open where the match is weak. Part of the rows lack a size; the others show once, few, many or a class for expanded clones.

>TRBD2|TRBV2|TRBJ2-7|NA
TGTGCCAGCAGTCTCTACGGTTTGACTAGCGGGAGGGATAACTACGAGCAGTACTTC
CASSLYGLTSGRDNYEQYF
>NA|TRBV14|TRBJ2-1|NA
TGTGCCAGCAGCCAAAAGCAGGGGAACTCCTACAATGAGCAGTTCTTC
CASSQKQGNSYNEQFF
>TRBD2|TRBV29-1|TRBJ2-1|NA
TGCAGCGTTGACGTAGACTCATCCGGACTAGCGGGAGGCCCATACTACAATGAGCAGTTCTTC
CSVDVDSSGLAGGPYYNEQFF
>TRBD2|TRBV10-2|TRBJ2-1|NA
TGCGCCAGCAGGCCAAGCGGGAGTCCACATGAGCAGTTCTTC
CASRPSGSPHEQFF
>NA|TRBV13|TRBJ1-2|NA
TGTGCCAGCAGCTTACCCCCCGTGGGGTCGGGGGACTATGGCTACACCTTC
CASSLPPVGSGDYGYTF
>NA|TRBV2|TRBJ2-1|NA
TGTGCCACCCGGACGGGGAGCTCCTACAATGAGCAGTTCTTC
CATRTGSSYNEQFF
>TRBD1|TRBV2|TRBJ1-1|NA
TGTGCCAGCAGTGAACAAGACAGGGAGGAGCACATGAACACTGAAGCTTTCTTT
CASSEQDREEHMNTEAFF
>NA|TRBV7-3|TRBJ1-5|NA
TGTGCCAGCAGCTTGAATTACCGGGACAAAGGAAATCAGCCCCAGCATTTT
CASSLNYRDKGNQPQHF
>TRBD1|TRBV18|TRBJ1-1|NA
TGTGCCAGCTCACCCAACGACAGGGAGAACACTGAAGCTTTCTTT
CASSPNDRENTEAFF
>NA|TRBV18|TRBJ2-1|NA
TGTGCCAGCTCTCCTAACGTACCGGAGTGGAATGAGCAGTTCTTC
CASSPNVPEWNEQFF
>NA|TRBV7-8|TRBJ1-1|NA
TGTGCCAGCAGCTTAGCTAGGGGGGGTGGGAACACTGAAGCTTTCTTT
CASSLARGGGNTEAFF
>NA|TRBV15|TRBJ1-6|NA
TGTGCCACCAGCAGAGGGAGGGCAGGGAGATCCCCCCTCCACTTT
CATSRGRAGRSPLHF
>NA|TRBV15|TRBJ2-1|NA
TGTGCCACCGGGAGCTCTACCCGCGATGAGCAGTTCTTC
CATGSSTRDEQFF
>NA|TRBV25-1|TRBJ1-1|NA
TGTGCCAGCAGTGAATTTGGCAACCTCCCGGGAGCTTTCTTT
CASSEFGNLPGAFF
>TRBD1|TRBV15|TRBJ2-7|NA
TGTGCCACCAGCAGAGAGAGGGGACAGGGACAGGGGGAAAGGTACGAGCAGTACTTC
CATSRERGQGQGERYEQYF
>NA|TRBV7-9|TRBJ1-1|NA
TGTGCCAGCAGCCCTACGAAGCCGCCGGGGGGCCGAGCTTTCTTT
CASSPTKPPGGRAFF
>NA|TRBV7-2|TRBJ1-5|NA
TGTGCCAGCAGCTTAGGAGCGGGGGATCGGGATCAGCCCCAGCATTTT
CASSLGAGDRDQPQHF
>NA|TRBV9|TRBJ2-7|NA
TGTGCCAGCAGCGTAGGGACAGTTTTCTACGAGCAGTACTTC
CASSVGTVFYEQYF
>TRBD2|TRBV4-1|TRBJ2-5|NA
TGCGCCAGCAGCCGTTTTAGCGGGGGGTCCCAAGAGACCCAGTACTTC
CASSRFSGGSQETQYF
>TRBD1|TRBV7-6|TRBJ2-7|NA
TGTGCCAGCAGCCGTAAATCACAACAGGGACAGGGAACCTACGAGCAGTACTTC
CASSRKSQQGQGTYEQYF
>NA|TRBV6-6|TRBJ2-7|NA
TGTGCCAGCGGGACTGGATCCTCCTACGAGCAGTACTTC
CASGTGSSYEQYF
>TRBD1|TRBV5-4|TRBJ1-2|NA
TGTGCCAGCCGCTGGGGACAGGGGATGCTTGGCTACACCTTC
CASRWGQGMLGYTF
>TRBD1|TRBV9|TRBJ2-1|NA
TGTGCCAGCAGCGCGGGACAGAATTACAATGAGCAGTTCTTC
CASSAGQNYNEQFF
>NA|TRBV7-3|TRBJ2-1|NA
TGTGCCAGCAGCTTGGAGATTTACAATGAGCAGTTCTTC
CASSLEIYNEQFF
>NA|TRBV4-1|TRBJ1-4|NA
TGCGCCAGCAGCCAAGGAGTGGCGGCAGGGTCAAAAGAAGAGATGGATGAAAAACTGTTTTTT
CASSQGVAAGSKEEMDEKLFF
>NA|TRBV11-2|TRBJ1-6|NA
TGTGCCAGCAGCTTGGGTTTTCCGGGGGGTGTTTCACCCCTCCACTTT
CASSLGFPGGVSPLHF
>TRBD1|TRBV5-1|TRBJ2-2|NA
TGCGCCAGCAGCTTGGATCGGGACAGATTGAACACCGGGGAGCTGTTTTTT
CASSLDRDRLNTGELFF
>NA|TRBV5-1|TRBJ2-2|NA
TGCGCCAGCAGCTTGGATGGGAGCGGTTCCGGGGAGCTGTTTTTT
CASSLDGSGSGELFF
>NA|TRBV30|TRBJ1-3|NA
TGTGCCTGGAGCGGGGGGAAACAGAACTCTGGAAACACCATATATTTT
CAWSGGKQNSGNTIYF
>NA|TRBV27|TRBJ2-1|NA
TGTGCCAGCAGGACTAGATGGTTCAATGAGCAGTTCTTC
CASRTRWFNEQFF
>NA|TRBV14|TRBJ1-3|few
TGTGCCAGCAGCCCGACATTCCCTGGAAACACCATATATTTT
CASSPTFPGNTIYF
>NA|TRBV28|TRBJ2-7|NA
TGTGCCAGCGAGGGGACACTCTACGAGCAGTACTTC
CASEGTLYEQYF
>NA|TRBV28|TRBJ1-1|NA
TGTGCCAGCAGTTTTTTTAGGCTAGGGCCAGGGAAGGGTACTGAAGCTTTCTTT
CASSFFRLGPGKGTEAFF
>TRBD2|TRBV28|TRBJ2-1|NA
TGTGCCAGCAGCCCGGGACTAGATTACAATGAGCAGTTCTTC
CASSPGLDYNEQFF
>NA|TRBV7-6|TRBJ2-3|NA
TGTGCCAGCAGCCCTGGCGGGGTTGGCACAGATACGCAGTATTTT
CASSPGGVGTDTQYF
>NA|TRBV27|TRBJ2-2|NA
TGTGCCAGCAAAGCTCACAGGACCGGGGAGCTGTTTTTT
CASKAHRTGELFF
>TRBD2|TRBV27|TRBJ2-1|NA
TGTGCCAGCAGTTTGGGACTAGCGGGAGTAATCAATGAGCAGTTCTTC
CASSLGLAGVINEQFF
>NA|TRBV6-1|TRBJ1-2|NA
TGTGCCAGCGAATCAGGGGTCAGGAGTTTAAATGGCTACACCTTC
CASESGVRSLNGYTF
>TRBD1|TRBV27|TRBJ2-2|NA
TGTGCCAGCAGTCCAACATGGGACAGGGGGCATACCGGGGAGCTGTTTTTT
CASSPTWDRGHTGELFF
>TRBD1|TRBV27|TRBJ2-7|NA
TGTGCCAGCAGTTTCTTCTGGGACAGGGCCTACGAGCAGTACTTC
CASSFFWDRAYEQYF
>NA|TRBV7-2|TRBJ1-2|NA
TGTGCCAGCAGCTTAGTCGGGGGATTACCCCTCATCTATGGCTACACCTTC
CASSLVGGLPLIYGYTF
>NA|TRBV28|TRBJ1-5|NA
TGTGCCAGCAGTTACAACAGGGACAATCAGCCCCAGCATTTT
CASSYNRDNQPQHF
>NA|TRBV2|TRBJ2-7|NA
TGTGCCAGCAATCACTGGGGAGACGAGCAGTACTTC
CASNHWGDEQYF
>TRBD2|TRBV5-6|TRBJ2-5|NA
TGTGCCAGCAGCTTGAAACGGGCGGGAGGCGAGAGCCCAGAGACCCAGTACTTC
CASSLKRAGGESPETQYF
>NA|TRBV4-2|TRBJ1-1|NA
TGTGCCAGCAGCAACGGACAGAGAATGAACACTGAAGCTTTCTTT
CASSNGQRMNTEAFF
>NA|TRBV14|TRBJ2-7|NA
TGTGCCAGCAGCCAAGAAACGGAGCCCTACGAGCAGTACTTC
CASSQETEPYEQYF
>TRBD1|TRBV13|TRBJ1-2|once
TGTGCCAGCAGCCTAGGGACAGTTTATGGCTACACCTTC
CASSLGTVYGYTF
>TRBD1|TRBV29-1|TRBJ1-2|NA
TGCAGCGTTCGGGACAGGGAGGCCGATGGCTACACCTTC
CSVRDREADGYTF
>NA|TRBV25-1|TRBJ1-3|NA
TGTGCCAGCAGTCCGGGACATACAACTGGAAACACCATATATTTT
CASSPGHTTGNTIYF
>TRBD1|TRBV28|TRBJ1-4|NA
TGTGCCAGCAGTTTATGGAGACAGGGGAATGAAAAACTGTTTTTT
CASSLWRQGNEKLFF
>NA|TRBV5-6|TRBJ2-4|few
TGTGCCAGCAGCTTCACAGGGCCCAAAAACATTCAGTACTTC
CASSFTGPKNIQYF
>NA|TRBV30|TRBJ1-5|NA
TGTGCCTGGAGTGCCGCCAGGAATCAGCCCCAGCATTTT
CAWSAARNQPQHF
>NA|TRBV7-2|TRBJ2-7|NA
TGTGCCAGCACCTCTCCTTCAGGGGAACCCTACGAGCAGTACTTC
CASTSPSGEPYEQYF
>NA|TRBV19|TRBJ2-2|NA
TGTGCCAGTAGTATGGCGGGATGGAACGGGGAGCTGTTTTTT
CASSMAGWNGELFF
>TRBD1|TRBV6-5|TRBJ2-7|NA
TGTGCCAGCACCGACCCGACAGGGGGCGAGCAGTACTTC
CASTDPTGGEQYF
>TRBD2|TRBV28|TRBJ2-7|NA
TGTGCCAGCAGTGAGCGGGAGGACCACGAGCAGTACTTC
CASSEREDHEQYF
>NA|TRBV5-8|TRBJ1-5|NA
TGTGCCAGCAGCTTCACACAGGGCGGCAATCAGCCCCAGCATTTT
CASSFTQGGNQPQHF
>TRBD1|TRBV5-4|TRBJ1-3|NA
TGTGCCAGCAGCTTGGACCGGGACAGGGGGGACACCATATATTTT
CASSLDRDRGDTIYF
>NA|TRBV11-2|TRBJ2-3|NA
TGTGCCAGCAGCTACCCGGGAGCGAAAGACACAGATACGCAGTATTTT
CASSYPGAKDTDTQYF
>NA|TRBV18|TRBJ1-1|NA
TGTGCCAGCTCATCACGCTGGCCTGAAGCTTTCTTT
CASSSRWPEAFF